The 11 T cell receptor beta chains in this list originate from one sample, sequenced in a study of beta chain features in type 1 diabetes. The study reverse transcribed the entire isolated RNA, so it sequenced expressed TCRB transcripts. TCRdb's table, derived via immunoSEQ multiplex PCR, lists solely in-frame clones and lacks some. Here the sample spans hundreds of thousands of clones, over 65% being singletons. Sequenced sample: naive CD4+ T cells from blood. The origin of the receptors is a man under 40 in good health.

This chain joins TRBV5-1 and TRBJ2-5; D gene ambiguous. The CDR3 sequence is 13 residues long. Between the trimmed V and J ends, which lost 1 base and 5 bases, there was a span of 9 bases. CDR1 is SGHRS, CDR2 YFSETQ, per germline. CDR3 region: CASSLQASETQYF. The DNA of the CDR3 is TGCGCCAGCAGCTTGCAGGCCTCGGAGACCCAGTACTTC. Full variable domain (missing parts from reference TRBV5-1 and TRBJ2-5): KAGVTQTPRYLIKTRGQQVTLSCSPISGHRSVSWYQQTPGQGLQFLFEYFSETQRNKGNFPGRFSGRQFSNSRSEMNVSTLELGDSALYLCASSLQASETQYFGPGTRLLVL.

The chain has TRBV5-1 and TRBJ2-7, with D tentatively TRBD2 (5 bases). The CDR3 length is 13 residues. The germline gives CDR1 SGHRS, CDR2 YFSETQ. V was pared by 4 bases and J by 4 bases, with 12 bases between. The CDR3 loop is CASSPRGVYEQYF. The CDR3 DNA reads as TGCGCCAGCAGCCCCCGGGGTGTTTACGAGCAGTACTTC.

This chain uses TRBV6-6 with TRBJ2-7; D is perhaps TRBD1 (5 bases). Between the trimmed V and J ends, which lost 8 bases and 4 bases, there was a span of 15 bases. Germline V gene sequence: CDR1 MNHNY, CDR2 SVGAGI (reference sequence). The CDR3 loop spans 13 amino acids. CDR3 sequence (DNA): TGTGCCAGCGACGGGCAGGGAAAGTACGAGCAGTACTTC. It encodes CASDGQGKYEQYF.

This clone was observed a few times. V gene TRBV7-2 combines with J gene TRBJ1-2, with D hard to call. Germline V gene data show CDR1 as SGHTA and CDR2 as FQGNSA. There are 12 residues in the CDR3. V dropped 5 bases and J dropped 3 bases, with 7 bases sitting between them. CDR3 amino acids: CASSVDDYGYTF. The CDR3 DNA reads TGTGCCAGCAGCGTGGACGACTATGGCTACACCTTC.

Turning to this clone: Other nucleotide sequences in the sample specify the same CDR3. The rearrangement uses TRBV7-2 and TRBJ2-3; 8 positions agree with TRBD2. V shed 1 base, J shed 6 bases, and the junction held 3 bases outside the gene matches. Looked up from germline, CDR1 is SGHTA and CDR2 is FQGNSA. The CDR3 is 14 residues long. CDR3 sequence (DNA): TGTGCCAGCAGCTTAGGACTAGCGACGGATACGCAGTATTTT. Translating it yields CASSLGLATDTQYF.

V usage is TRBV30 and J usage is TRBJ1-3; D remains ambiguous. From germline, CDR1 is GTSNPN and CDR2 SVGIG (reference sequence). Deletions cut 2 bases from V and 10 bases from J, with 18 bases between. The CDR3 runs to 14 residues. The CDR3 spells CAWSPQGGLATIYF. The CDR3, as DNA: TGTGCCTGGAGTCCCCAAGGAGGTCTTGCGACCATATATTTT.

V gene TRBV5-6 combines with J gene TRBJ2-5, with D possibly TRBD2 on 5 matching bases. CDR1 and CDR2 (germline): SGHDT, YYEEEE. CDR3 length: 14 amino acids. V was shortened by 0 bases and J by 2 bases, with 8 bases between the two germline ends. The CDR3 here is CASSLAGLQETQYF. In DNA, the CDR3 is TGTGCCAGCAGCTTGGCGGGGTTACAAGAGACCCAGTACTTC.

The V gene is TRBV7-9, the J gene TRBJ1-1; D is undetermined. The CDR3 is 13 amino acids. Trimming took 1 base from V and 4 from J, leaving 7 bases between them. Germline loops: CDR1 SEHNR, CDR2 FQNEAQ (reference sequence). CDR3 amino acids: CASSLEVTTEAFF. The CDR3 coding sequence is TGTGCCAGCAGCTTAGAGGTCACCACTGAAGCTTTCTTT.

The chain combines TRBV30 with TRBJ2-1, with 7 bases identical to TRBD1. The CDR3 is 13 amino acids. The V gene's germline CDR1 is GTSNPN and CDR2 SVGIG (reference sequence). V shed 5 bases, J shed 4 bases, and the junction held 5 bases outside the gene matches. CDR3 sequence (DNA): TGTGCCTGGCAGGGGGACGTGTACAATGAGCAGTTCTTC. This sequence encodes CAWQGDVYNEQFF.

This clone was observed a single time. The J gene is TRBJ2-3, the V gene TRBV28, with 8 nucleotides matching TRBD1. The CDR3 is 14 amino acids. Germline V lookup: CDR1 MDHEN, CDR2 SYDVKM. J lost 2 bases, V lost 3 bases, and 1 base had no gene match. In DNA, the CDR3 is TGTGCCAGCAGTTTCAGGGGGCACACAGATACGCAGTATTTT. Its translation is CASSFRGHTDTQYF.

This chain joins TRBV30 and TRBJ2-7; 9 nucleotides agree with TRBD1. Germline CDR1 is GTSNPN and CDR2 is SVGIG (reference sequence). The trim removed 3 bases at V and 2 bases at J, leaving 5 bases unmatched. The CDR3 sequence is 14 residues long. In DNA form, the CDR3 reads TGTGCCTGGAGCACCGGGACAGGGACCTACGAGCAGTACTTC. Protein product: CAWSTGTGTYEQYF.